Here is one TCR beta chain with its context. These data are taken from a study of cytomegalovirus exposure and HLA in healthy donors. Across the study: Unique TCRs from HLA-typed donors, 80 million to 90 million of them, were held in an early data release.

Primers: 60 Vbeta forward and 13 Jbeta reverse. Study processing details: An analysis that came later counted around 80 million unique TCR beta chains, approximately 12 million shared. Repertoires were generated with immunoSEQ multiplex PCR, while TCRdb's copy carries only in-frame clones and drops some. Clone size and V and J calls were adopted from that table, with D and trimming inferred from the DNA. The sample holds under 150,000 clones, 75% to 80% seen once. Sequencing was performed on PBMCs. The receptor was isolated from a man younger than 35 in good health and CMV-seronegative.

DNA for the CDR3: TGTGCCATCAGTGGAGCCGGGACAGGGGATGGCTACACCTTC. Encoded protein: CAISGAGTGDGYTF. The V gene is TRBV10-3, the J gene TRBJ1-2; 10 bases fit TRBD1. CDR1 and CDR2 (germline): ENHRY, SYGVKD. V was pared by 4 bases and J by 6 bases, with 5 bases of the junction left unmatched. The CDR3 has 14 residues.